These 16 T cell receptor beta chains were all obtained from the same sample, sequenced in a study of control samples from healthy donors and cancer patients. Produced via immunoSEQ multiplex PCR; TCRdb's table is partial and in-frame only. The repertoire holds 80,000 to 100,000 clones, with around 90% as singletons. What was sequenced was blood. The receptors were gathered from a man aged 25 to 45 in good health.

This clone was found a few times. The rearrangement uses TRBV5-1 and TRBJ1-3; D may be TRBD1 (6 bases). The CDR3 has 16 residues. The V gene's germline CDR1 is SGHRS and CDR2 YFSETQ. Trimming cost V 4 bases and J 0 bases, with 14 bases left between them. For the CDR3, the DNA is TGCGCCAGCAGCCCGTCGGGACACCCCTCTGGAAACACCATATATTTT. Protein sequence: CASSPSGHPSGNTIYF.

The V gene is TRBV3-1 (or the pseudogene TRBV3-2), the J gene TRBJ1-4, with TRBD1 matching over 9 bases. The CDR3 has 16 residues. CDR1 and CDR2 from the germline V gene are LGHDT and YNNKEL (reference sequence). After removal of 3 bases from V and 8 bases from J, the junction contained 10 bases not matched to a gene. This CDR3 reads CASSHRQGGKREKLFF. CDR3 DNA: TGTGCCAGCAGCCACAGACAGGGGGGAAAGAGGGAAAAACTGTTTTTT.

The chain recombines TRBV19 with TRBJ1-4; 10 bases match TRBD1. Unmatched junction bases numbered 9, after V lost 5 bases and J lost 0 bases. The CDR3 length is 18 residues. From germline, CDR1 is LNHDA and CDR2 SQIVND (reference sequence). CDR3 coding DNA: TGTGCCAGTAGTCGGTGGGACAGGGGAGGCTCAACTAATGAAAAACTGTTTTTT. Amino acids: CASSRWDRGGSTNEKLFF.

This sequence joins TRBV7-2 and TRBJ2-1; TRBD2 agrees at 7 bases. Germline trimming cut 4 bases from V and 2 bases from J; bases unmatched to any gene: 8. This CDR3 comprises 16 residues. In germline, CDR1 is SGHTA, CDR2 FQGNSA. The CDR3, as DNA: TGTGCCAGCAGCTCAGAGAGCGGGGCCACCTACAATGAGCAGTTCTTC. Translated, it gives CASSSESGATYNEQFF. Filled out from reference TRBV7-2 and TRBJ2-1, the complete variable domain reads GAGVSQSPSNKVTEKGKDVELRCDPISGHTALYWYRQSLGQGLEFLIYFQGNSAPDKSGLPSDRFSAERTGGSVSTLTIQRTQQEDSAVYLCASSSESGATYNEQFFGPGTRLTVL.

The genes are TRBV18 and TRBJ1-5; TRBD1 matches at 7 bases. CDR1 and CDR2 from the germline V gene are KGHSH and LQKENI. V gave up 3 bases and J gave up 4 bases; unmatched junction bases: 6. There are 15 residues in the CDR3. The CDR3 DNA follows: TGTGCCAGCTCACCTATGACAGGGAGGAATCAGCCCCAGCATTTT. Translation: CASSPMTGRNQPQHF.

The chain joins TRBV5-5 to TRBJ1-5, with 7 bases aligning to TRBD1. This CDR3 is 16 amino acids long. With 1 base clipped from V and 4 bases from J, the junction kept 8 bases outside the gene matches. Per germline, CDR1 SGHKS and CDR2 YYEKEE (reference sequence). The CDR3 nucleotides are TGTGCCAGCAGCTTGAATCCGGGACAGATAAATCAGCCCCAGCATTTT. It is translated as CASSLNPGQINQPQHF.

This chain uses TRBV9 with TRBJ2-7; 7 nucleotides match TRBD2. Germline CDR1 SGDLS, CDR2 YYNGEE. The CDR3 has 17 residues. V lost 0 bases, J lost 7 bases, and 16 bases stayed unmatched. The CDR3: CASSVGPSRGDLGEQYF. The CDR3 DNA sequence: TGTGCCAGCAGCGTAGGCCCCAGTCGGGGGGACCTAGGGGAGCAGTACTTC.

This chain links TRBV9 with TRBJ2-3, with 7 bases identical to TRBD2. The CDR3 sequence is 16 residues long. Germline V CDR1 and CDR2: SGDLS, YYNGEE. J lost 1 base, V lost 0 bases, and 5 bases had no gene match. The CDR3 reads CASSVGGGRGTDTQYF. As DNA, the CDR3 is TGTGCCAGCAGCGTAGGCGGCGGGAGAGGCACAGATACGCAGTATTTT.

This chain joins TRBV9 and TRBJ2-1; TRBD1 agrees at 11 bases. This CDR3 has 16 residues. The J segment lost 3 bases and the V segment lost 3 bases, leaving 5 bases of the junction unmatched. The germline V gene encodes CDR1 SGDLS and CDR2 YYNGEE. CDR3 protein: CASSEPGQGVYNEQFF. The CDR3 bases are TGTGCCAGCAGCGAACCGGGACAGGGGGTCTACAATGAGCAGTTCTTC.

The chain employs TRBV6-5 and TRBJ1-1, with 8 nucleotides matching TRBD1. The CDR3 consists of 14 residues. Germline trimming cut 8 bases from V and 3 bases from J; bases unmatched to any gene: 8. In germline, CDR1 is MNHEY, CDR2 SVGAGI. CDR3 DNA sequence: TGTGCCAGCGGACAGGGCTGGGGTGACACTGAAGCTTTCTTT. This translates into CASGQGWGDTEAFF.

This chain links TRBV5-6 with TRBJ1-2, with D uncertain. The V end was cut by 4 bases, the J end by 0 bases, with 13 bases between. The length of the CDR3 is 15 residues. In germline, CDR1 is SGHDT, CDR2 YYEEEE. CDR3 sequence: CASSLKWTANYGYTF. In DNA, the CDR3 is TGTGCCAGCAGCCTAAAGTGGACGGCTAACTATGGCTACACCTTC.

This clone has just one count. The chain uses TRBV5-6 and TRBJ1-2; the match to TRBD1 covers 8 bases. Germline CDR1 and CDR2: SGHDT and YYEEEE. Germline trimming cut 4 bases from V and 6 bases from J; bases unmatched to any gene: 11. The CDR3 contains 15 residues. The CDR3 is CASSPGDRTPDGYTF. For the CDR3, the DNA is TGTGCCAGCAGCCCCGGGGACAGGACCCCTGATGGCTACACCTTC.

The V and J genes are TRBV7-9 and TRBJ1-4, with D unclear. Germline V CDR1 and CDR2: SEHNR, FQNEAQ (reference sequence). CDR3 length: 13 residues. V was shortened by 5 bases and J by 8 bases, with 12 bases between the two germline ends. This chain's CDR3 is CASSRLGWEKLFF. DNA for the CDR3: TGTGCCAGCAGCAGATTAGGGTGGGAAAAACTGTTTTTT.

The V gene is TRBV7-2, the J gene TRBJ1-1; D is uncertain. The CDR3 covers 14 residues. Per the germline V gene, CDR1 is SGHTA and CDR2 is FQGNSA. V was shortened by 0 bases and J by 1 base, with 6 bases between the two germline ends. The CDR3 sequence: CASSLAQRNTEAFF. The CDR3 nucleotides are TGTGCCAGCAGCTTAGCCCAGAGGAACACTGAAGCTTTCTTT.

The chain is built from TRBV5-1 and TRBJ1-1; D gene uncertain. The CDR3 is 13 amino acids. V shed 5 bases and J shed 1 base, with 9 bases lying between them. CDR1 SGHRS and CDR2 YFSETQ come from the germline V gene. The CDR3 reads CASSRAENTEAFF. The CDR3 DNA follows: TGCGCCAGCAGTCGGGCGGAGAACACTGAAGCTTTCTTT.

This clone showed up just a few times. V is TRBV4-1 and J is TRBJ2-7; D remains ambiguous. This CDR3 spans 15 amino acids. V was cut by 0 bases and J by 3 bases, with 12 bases left in between. Germline V lookup: CDR1 MGHRA, CDR2 YSYEKL. In DNA, the CDR3 is TGCGCCAGCAGCCAAGATGGCCAAGGCAACTACGAGCAGTACTTC. Residues: CASSQDGQGNYEQYF.